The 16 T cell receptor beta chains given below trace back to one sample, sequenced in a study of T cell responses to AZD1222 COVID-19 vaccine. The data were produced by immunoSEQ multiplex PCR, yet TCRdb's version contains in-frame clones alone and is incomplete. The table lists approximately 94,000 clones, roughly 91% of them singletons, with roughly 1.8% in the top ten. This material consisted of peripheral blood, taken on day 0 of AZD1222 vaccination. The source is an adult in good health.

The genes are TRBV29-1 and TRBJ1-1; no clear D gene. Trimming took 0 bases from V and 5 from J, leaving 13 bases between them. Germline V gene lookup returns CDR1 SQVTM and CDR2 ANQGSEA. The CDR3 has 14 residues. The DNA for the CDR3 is TGCAGCGTTGAAGACCCCCCCGGACCTACTGAAGCTTTCTTT. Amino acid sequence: CSVEDPPGPTEAFF.

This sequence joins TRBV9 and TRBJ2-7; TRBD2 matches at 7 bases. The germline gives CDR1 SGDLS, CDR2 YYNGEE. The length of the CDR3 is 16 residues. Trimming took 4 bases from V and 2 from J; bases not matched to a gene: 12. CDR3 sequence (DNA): TGTGCCAGCAGCCCCACCTTACTAGCGCCGACCTACGAGCAGTACTTC. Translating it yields CASSPTLLAPTYEQYF.

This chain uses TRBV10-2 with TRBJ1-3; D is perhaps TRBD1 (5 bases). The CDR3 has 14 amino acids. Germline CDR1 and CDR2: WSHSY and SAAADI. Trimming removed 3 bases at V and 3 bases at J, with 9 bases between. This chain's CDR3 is CASSDRVDGNTIYF. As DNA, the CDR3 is TGCGCCAGCAGTGACAGGGTGGATGGAAACACCATATATTTT.

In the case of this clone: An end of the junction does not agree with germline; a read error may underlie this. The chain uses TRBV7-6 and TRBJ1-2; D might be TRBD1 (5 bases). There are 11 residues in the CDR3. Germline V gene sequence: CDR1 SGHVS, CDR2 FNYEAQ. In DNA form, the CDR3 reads TGTGCCAGCGATCGGTGGGGACGTCCCTTCTTC. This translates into CASDRWGRPFF.

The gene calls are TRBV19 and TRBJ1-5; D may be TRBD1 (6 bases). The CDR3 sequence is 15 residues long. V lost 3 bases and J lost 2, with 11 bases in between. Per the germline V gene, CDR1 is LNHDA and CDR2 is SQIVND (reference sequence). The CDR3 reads CASSIPQGGNQPQHF. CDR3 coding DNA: TGTGCCAGTAGTATCCCACAGGGTGGCAATCAGCCCCAGCATTTT.

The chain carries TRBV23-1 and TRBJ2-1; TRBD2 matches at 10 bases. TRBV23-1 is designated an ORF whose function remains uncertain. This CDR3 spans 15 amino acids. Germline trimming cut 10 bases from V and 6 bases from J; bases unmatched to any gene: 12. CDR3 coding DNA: TGCGCCACTCTCCCGACTAGCGGGTGTTCCAATGAGCAGTTCTTC. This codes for CATLPTSGCSNEQFF.

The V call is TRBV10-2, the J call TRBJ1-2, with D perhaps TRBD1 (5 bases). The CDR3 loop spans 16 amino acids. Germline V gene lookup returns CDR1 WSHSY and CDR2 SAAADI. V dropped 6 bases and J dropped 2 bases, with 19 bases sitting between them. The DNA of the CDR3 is TGCGCCAGCAGAGGGGTCGCCCCTGGATACAACTATGGCTACACCTTC. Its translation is CASRGVAPGYNYGYTF.

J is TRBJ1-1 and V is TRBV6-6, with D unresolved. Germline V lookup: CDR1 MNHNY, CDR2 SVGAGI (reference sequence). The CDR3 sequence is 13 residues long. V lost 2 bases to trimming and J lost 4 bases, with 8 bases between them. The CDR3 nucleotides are TGTGCCAGCAGTTACGCTGCGAGCACTGAAGCTTTCTTT. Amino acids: CASSYAASTEAFF.

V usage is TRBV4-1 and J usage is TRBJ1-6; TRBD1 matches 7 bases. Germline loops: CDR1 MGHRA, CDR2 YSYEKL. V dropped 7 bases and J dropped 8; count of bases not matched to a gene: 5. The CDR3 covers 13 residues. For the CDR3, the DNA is TGCGCCAGCAACAGACAGGGCGATTCACCCCTCCACTTT. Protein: CASNRQGDSPLHF.

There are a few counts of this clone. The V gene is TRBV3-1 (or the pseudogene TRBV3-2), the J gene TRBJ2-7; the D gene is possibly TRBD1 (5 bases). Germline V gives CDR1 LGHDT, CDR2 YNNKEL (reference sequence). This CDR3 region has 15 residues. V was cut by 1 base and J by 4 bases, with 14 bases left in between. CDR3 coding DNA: TGTGCCAGCAGCCAAGTAAAGGGCAGGGCTTACGAGCAGTACTTC. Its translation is CASSQVKGRAYEQYF.

CDR3 region: CASSSPGGTYEQYF. The CDR3 nucleotides read TGTGCCAGCAGTTCCCCGGGGGGTACCTACGAGCAGTACTTC. The gene calls are TRBV6-5 and TRBJ2-7, with 7 bases matching TRBD2. V lost 4 bases, J lost 2 bases, and 5 bases stayed unmatched. The V gene's germline CDR1 is MNHEY and CDR2 SVGAGI. The CDR3 length is 14 residues.

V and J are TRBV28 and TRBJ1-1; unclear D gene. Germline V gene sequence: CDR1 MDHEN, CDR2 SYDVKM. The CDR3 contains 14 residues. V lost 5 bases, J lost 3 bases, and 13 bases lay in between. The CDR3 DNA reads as TGTGCCAGCAGTGCCCATGGGAGAGACACTGAAGCTTTCTTT. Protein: CASSAHGRDTEAFF. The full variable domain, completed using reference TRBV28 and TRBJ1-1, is DVKVTQSSRYLVKRTGEKVFLECVQDMDHENMFWYRQDPGLGLRLIYFSYDVKMKEKGDIPEGYSVSREKKERFSLILESASTNQTSMYLCASSAHGRDTEAFFGQGTRLTVV.

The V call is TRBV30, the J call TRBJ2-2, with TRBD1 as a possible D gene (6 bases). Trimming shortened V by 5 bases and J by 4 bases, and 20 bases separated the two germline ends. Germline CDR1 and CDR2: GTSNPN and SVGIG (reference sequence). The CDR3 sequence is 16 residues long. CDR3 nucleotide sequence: TGTGCCTGGGAGGGTGGGGGCGGCCGGGTCACCGGGGAGCTGTTTTTT. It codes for CAWEGGGGRVTGELFF. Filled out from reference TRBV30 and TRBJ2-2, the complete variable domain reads SQTIHQWPATLVQPVGSPLSLECTVEGTSNPNLYWYRQAAGRGLQLLFYSVGIGQISSEVPQNLSASRPQDRQFILSSKKLLLSDSGFYLCAWEGGGGRVTGELFFGEGSRLTVL.

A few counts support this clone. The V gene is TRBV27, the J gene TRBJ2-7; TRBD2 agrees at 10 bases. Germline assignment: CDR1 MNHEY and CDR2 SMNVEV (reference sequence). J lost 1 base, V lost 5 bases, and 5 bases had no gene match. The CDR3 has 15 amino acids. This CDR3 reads CASSQGLANSYEQYF. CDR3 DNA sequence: TGTGCCAGCAGTCAGGGACTAGCGAATTCCTACGAGCAGTACTTC.

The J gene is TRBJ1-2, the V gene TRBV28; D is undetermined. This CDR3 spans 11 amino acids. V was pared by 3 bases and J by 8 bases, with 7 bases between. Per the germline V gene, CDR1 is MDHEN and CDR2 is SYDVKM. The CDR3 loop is CASSFGPGYTF. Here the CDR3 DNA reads TGTGCCAGCAGTTTCGGCCCCGGCTACACCTTC.

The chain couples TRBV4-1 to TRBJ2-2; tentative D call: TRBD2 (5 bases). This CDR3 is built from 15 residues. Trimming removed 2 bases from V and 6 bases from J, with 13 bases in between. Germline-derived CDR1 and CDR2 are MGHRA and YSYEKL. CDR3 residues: CASSQHSRGSGELFF. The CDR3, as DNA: TGCGCCAGCAGCCAACACTCTAGAGGGTCCGGGGAGCTGTTTTTT.